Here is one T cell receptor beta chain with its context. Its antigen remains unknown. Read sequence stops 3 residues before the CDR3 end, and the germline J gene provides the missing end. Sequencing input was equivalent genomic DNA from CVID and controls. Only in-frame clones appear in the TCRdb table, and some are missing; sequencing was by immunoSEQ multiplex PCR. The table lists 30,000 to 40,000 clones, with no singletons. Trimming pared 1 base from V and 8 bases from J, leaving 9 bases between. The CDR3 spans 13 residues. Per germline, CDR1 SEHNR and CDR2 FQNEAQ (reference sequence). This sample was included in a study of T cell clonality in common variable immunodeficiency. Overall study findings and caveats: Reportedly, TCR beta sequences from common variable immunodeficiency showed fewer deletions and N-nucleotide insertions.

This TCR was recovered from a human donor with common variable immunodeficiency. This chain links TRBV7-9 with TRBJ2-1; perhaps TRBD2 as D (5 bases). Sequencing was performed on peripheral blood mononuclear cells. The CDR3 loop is CASSLERWYEQFF. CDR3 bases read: TGTGCCAGCAGCTTAGAGCGGTGGTATGAG. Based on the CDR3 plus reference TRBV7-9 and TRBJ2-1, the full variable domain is DTGVSQNPRHKITKRGQNVTFRCDPISEHNRLYWYRQTLGQGPEFLTYFQNEAQLEKSRLLSDRFSAERPKGSFSTLEIQRTEQGDSAMYLCASSLERWYEQFFGPGTRLTVL.